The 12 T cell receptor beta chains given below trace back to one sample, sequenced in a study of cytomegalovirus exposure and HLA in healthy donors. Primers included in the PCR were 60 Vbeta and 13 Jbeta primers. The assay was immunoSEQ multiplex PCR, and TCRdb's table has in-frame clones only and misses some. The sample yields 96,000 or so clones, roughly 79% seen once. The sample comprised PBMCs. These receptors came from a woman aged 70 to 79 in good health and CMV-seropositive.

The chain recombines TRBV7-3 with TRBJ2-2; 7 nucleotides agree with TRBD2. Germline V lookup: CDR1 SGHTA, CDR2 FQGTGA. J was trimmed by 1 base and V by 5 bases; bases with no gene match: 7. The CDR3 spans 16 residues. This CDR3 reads CASSLAGVGNTGELFF. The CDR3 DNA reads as TGTGCCAGCAGCCTCGCGGGGGTGGGGAACACCGGGGAGCTGTTTTTT.

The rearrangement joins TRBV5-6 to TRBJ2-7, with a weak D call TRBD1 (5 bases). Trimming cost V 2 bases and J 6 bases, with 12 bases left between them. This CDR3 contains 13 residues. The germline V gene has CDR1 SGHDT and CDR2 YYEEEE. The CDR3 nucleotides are TGTGCCAGCAGCTTCTTCAGGGCCCCCGAGCAGTACTTC. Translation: CASSFFRAPEQYF.

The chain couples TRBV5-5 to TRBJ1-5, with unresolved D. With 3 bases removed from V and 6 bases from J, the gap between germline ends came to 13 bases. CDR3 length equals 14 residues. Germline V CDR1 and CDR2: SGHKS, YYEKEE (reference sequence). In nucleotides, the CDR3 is TGTGCCAGCAGCTCGAGGGTAATAAGTCAGCCCCAGCATTTT. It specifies CASSSRVISQPQHF.

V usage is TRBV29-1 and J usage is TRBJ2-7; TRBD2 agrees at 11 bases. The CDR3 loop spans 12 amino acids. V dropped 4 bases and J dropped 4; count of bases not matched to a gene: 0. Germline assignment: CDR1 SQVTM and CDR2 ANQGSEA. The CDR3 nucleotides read TGCAGCGTTGTAGCGGGAGGGTACGAGCAGTACTTC. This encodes CSVVAGGYEQYF.

The CDR3 DNA reads as TGTGCCAGCACCCGAGGAACAGGGGGCAACACTGAAGCTTTCTTT. It codes for CASTRGTGGNTEAFF. The chain combines TRBV6-1 with TRBJ1-1; TRBD1 aligns across 9 bases. The V gene end was trimmed by 7 bases and the J gene end by 2 bases; junction bases not matched to a gene: 8. CDR1 and CDR2 (germline): MNHNS, SASEGT. This CDR3 is 15 amino acids long.

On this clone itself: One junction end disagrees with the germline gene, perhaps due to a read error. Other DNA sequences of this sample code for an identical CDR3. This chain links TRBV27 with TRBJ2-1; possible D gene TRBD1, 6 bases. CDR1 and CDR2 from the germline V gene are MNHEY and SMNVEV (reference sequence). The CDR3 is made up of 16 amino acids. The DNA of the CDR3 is TGCGCCAGCAGAACAGATCCAGGGGCGATCTACAATGAGCAGTTCTTC. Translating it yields CASRTDPGAIYNEQFF.

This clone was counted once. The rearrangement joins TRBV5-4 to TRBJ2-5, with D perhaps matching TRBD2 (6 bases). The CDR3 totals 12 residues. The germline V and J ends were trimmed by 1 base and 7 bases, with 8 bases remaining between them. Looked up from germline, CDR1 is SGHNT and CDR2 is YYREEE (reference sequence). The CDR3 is CASSLPSVTQYF. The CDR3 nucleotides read TGTGCCAGCAGCTTGCCTAGCGTGACCCAGTACTTC.

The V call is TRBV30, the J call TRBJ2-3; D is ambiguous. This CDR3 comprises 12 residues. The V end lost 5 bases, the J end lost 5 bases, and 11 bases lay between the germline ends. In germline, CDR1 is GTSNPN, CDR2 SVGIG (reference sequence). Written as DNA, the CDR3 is TGTGCCTGGTGCGATGTTCTAGATACGCAGTATTTT. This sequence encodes CAWCDVLDTQYF.

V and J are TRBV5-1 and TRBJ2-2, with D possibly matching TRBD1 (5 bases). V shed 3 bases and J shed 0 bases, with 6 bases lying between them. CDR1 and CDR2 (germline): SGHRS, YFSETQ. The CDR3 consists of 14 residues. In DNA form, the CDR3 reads TGCGCCAGCAGCTCAGGGACGAACACCGGGGAGCTGTTTTTT. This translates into CASSSGTNTGELFF.

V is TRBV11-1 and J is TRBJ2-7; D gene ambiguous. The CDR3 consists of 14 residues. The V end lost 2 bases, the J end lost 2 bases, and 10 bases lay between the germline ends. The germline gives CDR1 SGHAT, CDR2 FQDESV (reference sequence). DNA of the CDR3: TGTGCCAGCAGCTTAAGTCCAGGCCCCTACGAGCAGTACTTC. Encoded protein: CASSLSPGPYEQYF.

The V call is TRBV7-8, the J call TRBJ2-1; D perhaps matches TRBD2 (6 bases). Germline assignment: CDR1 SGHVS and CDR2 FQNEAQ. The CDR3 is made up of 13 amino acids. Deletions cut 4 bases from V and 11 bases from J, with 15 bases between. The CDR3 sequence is CASSWGDSVQQFF. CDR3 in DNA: TGTGCCAGCAGCTGGGGGGATAGCGTTCAGCAGTTCTTC. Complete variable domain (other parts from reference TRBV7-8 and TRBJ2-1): GAGVSQSPRYKVAKRGQDVALRCDPISGHVSLFWYQQALGQGPEFLTYFQNEAQLDKSGLPSDRFFAERPEGSVSTLKIQRTQQEDSAVYLCASSWGDSVQQFFGPGTRLTVL.

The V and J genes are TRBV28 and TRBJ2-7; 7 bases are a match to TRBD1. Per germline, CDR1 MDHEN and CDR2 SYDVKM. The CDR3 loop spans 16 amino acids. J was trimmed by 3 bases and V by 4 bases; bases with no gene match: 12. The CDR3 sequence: CASSSPDRVHDYEQYF. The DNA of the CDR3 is TGTGCCAGCAGTTCACCCGACAGGGTTCACGACTACGAGCAGTACTTC.